This T cell receptor beta chain appears in the sequencing data of a study of identical twins. Study results and limitations: Beta clonotypes that were abundant in cord blood contained fewer insertions, a pattern absent from memory repertoires.

In its sample, this clonotype was seen many times. Its antigen is unidentified. Germline-derived CDR1 and CDR2 are SGHTA and FQGNSA. The CDR3 loop spans 15 amino acids. The ends lost 5 bases at V and 4 bases at J; junction bases unmatched: 6. Template switching added a universal primer site, and cDNA bore unique molecular identifiers. TCRdb re-called the 5' RACE reads through MiXCR, storing one row per CDR3 protein. The sample shows 550,000 to 700,000 distinct CDR3 sequences, about 20% of them seen only once. The sample was also linked to a second study, of T cells expressing NK-cell markers.

This chain connects TRBV7-2 to TRBJ2-1, with 9 nucleotides matching TRBD2. This clonotype originated in a woman aged 18-29 years in good health. Input material: PBMCs. In nucleotides, the CDR3 is TGTGCCAGCAGCGCCGGGACTAGCTCTTACAATGAGCAGTTCTTC. This gives the protein CASSAGTSSYNEQFF.